The clone carrying this T cell receptor beta chain has only one observation. What it binds is not known. Unrecorded immune exposure was likely among donors, who were nominally healthy when sampled. The sample comes from a study of cytomegalovirus exposure and HLA in healthy donors. Study-level background: There were under 130 million unique TCR beta sequences, drawn from around 180 million T cells, in an earlier analysis.

Study results and caveats: Earlier analysis yielded a pattern in which most TCR beta V segments were productive about 90% or about 30% of the time. Several of the most significant clusters were apparently associated with common viral pathogens in a later analysis.

Use of 60 Vbeta and 13 Jbeta primers characterized the PCR. The method was immunoSEQ multiplex PCR; TCRdb's version includes in-frame clones alone and lacks a portion of them. The sample lists roughly 150,000 clones; roughly 80% were seen once. This CDR3 contains 12 residues. V dropped 3 bases and J dropped 9 bases, with 12 bases sitting between them. Germline loops: CDR1 SGHTA, CDR2 FQGNSA. This TCR came from a female donor in good health and CMV-seronegative. The sequenced sample was PBMCs. The chain couples TRBV7-2 to TRBJ2-7, with a tentative D call TRBD1 (5 bases). CDR3 residues: CASSLTAFGQYF. CDR3 bases: TGTGCCAGCAGCTTGACAGCTTTTGGGCAGTACTTC.